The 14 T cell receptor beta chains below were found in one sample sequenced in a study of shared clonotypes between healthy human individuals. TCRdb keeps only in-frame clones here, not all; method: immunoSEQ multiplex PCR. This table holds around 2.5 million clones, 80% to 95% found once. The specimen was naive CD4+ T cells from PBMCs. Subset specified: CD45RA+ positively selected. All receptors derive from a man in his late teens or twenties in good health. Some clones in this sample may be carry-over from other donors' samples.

The CDR3: CASSQGVVRSNQPQHF. DNA of the CDR3: TGTGCCAGCAGCCAAGGGGTAGTTAGGAGCAATCAGCCCCAGCATTTT. The chain has TRBV4-2 and TRBJ1-5; no firm D call. V was cut by 1 base and J by 1 base, with 11 bases left in between. This CDR3 region has 16 residues. The V gene's germline CDR1 is LGHNA and CDR2 YNFKEQ.

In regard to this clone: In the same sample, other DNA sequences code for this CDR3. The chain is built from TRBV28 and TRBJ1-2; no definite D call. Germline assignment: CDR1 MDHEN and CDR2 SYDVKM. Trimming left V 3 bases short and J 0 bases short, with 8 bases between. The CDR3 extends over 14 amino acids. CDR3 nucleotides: TGTGCCAGCAGTTTCCCTGGGTCTAACTATGGCTACACCTTC. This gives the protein CASSFPGSNYGYTF.

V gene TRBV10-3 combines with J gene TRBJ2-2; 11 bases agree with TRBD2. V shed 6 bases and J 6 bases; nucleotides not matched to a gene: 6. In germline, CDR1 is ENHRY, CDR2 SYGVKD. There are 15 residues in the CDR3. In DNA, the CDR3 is TGTGCCATCAGAGAGATAGCGGGAGGGCCCGGGGAGCTGTTTTTT. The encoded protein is CAIREIAGGPGELFF.

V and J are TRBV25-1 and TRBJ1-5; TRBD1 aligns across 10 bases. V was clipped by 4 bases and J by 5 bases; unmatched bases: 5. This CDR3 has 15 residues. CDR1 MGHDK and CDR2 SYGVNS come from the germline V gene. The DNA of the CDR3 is TGTGCCAGCAGTGCCGGGACAGGGGTTGATCAGCCCCAGCATTTT. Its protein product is CASSAGTGVDQPQHF. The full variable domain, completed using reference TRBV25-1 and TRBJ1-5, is EADIYQTPRYLVIGTGKKITLECSQTMGHDKMYWYQQDPGMELHLIHYSYGVNSTEKGDLSSESTVSRIRTEHFPLTLESARPSHTSQYLCASSAGTGVDQPQHFGDGTRLSIL.

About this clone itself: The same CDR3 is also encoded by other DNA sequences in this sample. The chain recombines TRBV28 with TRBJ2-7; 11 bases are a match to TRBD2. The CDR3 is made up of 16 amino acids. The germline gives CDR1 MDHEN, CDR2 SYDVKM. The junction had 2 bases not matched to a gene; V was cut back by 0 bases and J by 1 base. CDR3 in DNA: TGTGCCAGCAGTTTATGGGGGACTAGCGGATCCTACGAGCAGTACTTC. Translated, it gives CASSLWGTSGSYEQYF.

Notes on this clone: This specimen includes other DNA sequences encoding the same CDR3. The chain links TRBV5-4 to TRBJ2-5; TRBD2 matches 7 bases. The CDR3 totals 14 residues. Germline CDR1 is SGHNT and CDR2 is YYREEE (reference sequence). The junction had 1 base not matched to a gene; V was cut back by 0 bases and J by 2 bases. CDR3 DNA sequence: TGTGCCAGCAGCTTGGGCGGGGGTCAAGAGACCCAGTACTTC. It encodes CASSLGGGQETQYF. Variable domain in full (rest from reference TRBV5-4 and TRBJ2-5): ETGVTQSPTHLIKTRGQQVTLRCSSQSGHNTVSWYQQALGQGPQFIFQYYREEENGRGNFPPRFSGLQFPNYSSELNVNALELDDSALYLCASSLGGGQETQYFGPGTRLLVL.

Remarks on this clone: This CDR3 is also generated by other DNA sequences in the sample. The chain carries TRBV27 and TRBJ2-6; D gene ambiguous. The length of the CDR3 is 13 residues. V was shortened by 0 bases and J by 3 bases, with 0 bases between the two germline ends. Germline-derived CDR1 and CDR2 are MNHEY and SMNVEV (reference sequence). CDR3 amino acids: CASSLSGANVLTF. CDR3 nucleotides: TGTGCCAGCAGTTTATCTGGGGCCAACGTCCTGACTTTC.

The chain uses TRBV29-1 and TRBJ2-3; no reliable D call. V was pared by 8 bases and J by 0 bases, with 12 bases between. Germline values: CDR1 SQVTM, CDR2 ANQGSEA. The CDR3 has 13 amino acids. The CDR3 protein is CSLRRLSTDTQYF. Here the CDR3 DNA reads TGCAGCCTGAGAAGGCTTAGCACAGATACGCAGTATTTT.

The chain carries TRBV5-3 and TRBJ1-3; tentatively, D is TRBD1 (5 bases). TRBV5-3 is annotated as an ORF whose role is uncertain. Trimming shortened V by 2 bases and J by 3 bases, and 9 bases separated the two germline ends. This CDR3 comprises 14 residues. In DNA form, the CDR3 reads TGTGCCAGAAGCTTTGGGGCGCTTGGAAACACCATATATTTT. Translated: CARSFGALGNTIYF.

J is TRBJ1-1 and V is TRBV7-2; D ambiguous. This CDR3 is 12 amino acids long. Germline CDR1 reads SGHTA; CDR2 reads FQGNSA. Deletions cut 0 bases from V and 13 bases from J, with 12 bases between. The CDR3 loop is CASSLAGSKGFF. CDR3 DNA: TGTGCCAGCAGCTTAGCCGGCTCCAAGGGTTTCTTT.

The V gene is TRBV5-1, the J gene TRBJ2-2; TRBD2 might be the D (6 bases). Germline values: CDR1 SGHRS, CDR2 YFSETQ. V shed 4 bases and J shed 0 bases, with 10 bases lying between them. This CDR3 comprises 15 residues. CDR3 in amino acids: CASSPTRTNTGELFF. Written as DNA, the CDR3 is TGCGCCAGCAGCCCGACTAGGACGAACACCGGGGAGCTGTTTTTT. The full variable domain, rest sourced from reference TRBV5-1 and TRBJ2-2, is KAGVTQTPRYLIKTRGQQVTLSCSPISGHRSVSWYQQTPGQGLQFLFEYFSETQRNKGNFPGRFSGRQFSNSRSEMNVSTLELGDSALYLCASSPTRTNTGELFFGEGSRLTVL.

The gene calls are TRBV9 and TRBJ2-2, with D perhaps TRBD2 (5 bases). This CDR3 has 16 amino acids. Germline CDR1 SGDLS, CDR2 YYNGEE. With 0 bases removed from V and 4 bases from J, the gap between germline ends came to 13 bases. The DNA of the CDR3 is TGTGCCAGCAGCGTAGCTTTGGAGCGGCCCACCGGGGAGCTGTTTTTT. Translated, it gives CASSVALERPTGELFF. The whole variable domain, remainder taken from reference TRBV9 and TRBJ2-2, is DSGVTQTPKHLITATGQRVTLRCSPRSGDLSVYWYQQSLDQGLQFLIQYYNGEERAKGNILERFSAQQFPDLHSELNLSSLELGDSALYFCASSVALERPTGELFFGEGSRLTVL.

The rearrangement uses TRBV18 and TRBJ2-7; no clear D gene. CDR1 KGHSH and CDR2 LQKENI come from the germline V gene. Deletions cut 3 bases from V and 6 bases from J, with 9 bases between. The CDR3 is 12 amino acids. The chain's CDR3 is CASSPQVGEQYF. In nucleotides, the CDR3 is TGTGCCAGCTCACCCCAGGTTGGCGAGCAGTACTTC. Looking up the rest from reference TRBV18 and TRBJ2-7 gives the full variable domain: NAGVMQNPRHLVRRRGQEARLRCSPMKGHSHVYWYRQLPEEGLKFMVYLQKENIIDESGMPKERFSAEFPKEGPSILRIQQVVRGDSAAYFCASSPQVGEQYFGPGTRLTVT.

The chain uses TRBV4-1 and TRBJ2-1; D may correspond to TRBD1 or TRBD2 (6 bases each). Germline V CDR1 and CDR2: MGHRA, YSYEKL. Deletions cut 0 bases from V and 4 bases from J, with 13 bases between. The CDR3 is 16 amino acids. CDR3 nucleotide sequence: TGCGCCAGCAGCCAAGAAGGGGGGAATTCTTACAATGAGCAGTTCTTC. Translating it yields CASSQEGGNSYNEQFF.